Sequencing of this T cell receptor (beta chain) was carried out in a study of cytomegalovirus exposure and HLA in healthy donors. Amplification used 60 Vbeta primers and 13 Jbeta primers. Method: immunoSEQ multiplex PCR; TCRdb's copy keeps in-frame clones and lacks some. The sample holds 80,000 to 95,000 clones; just under 70% are singletons and the top ten take more than 13%. This CDR3 is 15 amino acids long. Deletions cut 4 bases from V and 1 base from J, with 13 bases between. Germline V CDR1 and CDR2: MDHEN, SYDVKM. The receptor was isolated from a woman in her forties or fifties in good health and CMV-seropositive. The chain employs TRBV28 and TRBJ1-1; D remains unclear. Sequences were obtained from PBMCs. CDR3 coding DNA: TGTGCCAGCAGTTCCCCCGGGGTTCCGAACACTGAAGCTTTCTTT. It translates to CASSSPGVPNTEAFF. Filled out from reference TRBV28 and TRBJ1-1, the complete variable domain reads DVKVTQSSRYLVKRTGEKVFLECVQDMDHENMFWYRQDPGLGLRLIYFSYDVKMKEKGDIPEGYSVSREKKERFSLILESASTNQTSMYLCASSSPGVPNTEAFFGQGTRLTVV.